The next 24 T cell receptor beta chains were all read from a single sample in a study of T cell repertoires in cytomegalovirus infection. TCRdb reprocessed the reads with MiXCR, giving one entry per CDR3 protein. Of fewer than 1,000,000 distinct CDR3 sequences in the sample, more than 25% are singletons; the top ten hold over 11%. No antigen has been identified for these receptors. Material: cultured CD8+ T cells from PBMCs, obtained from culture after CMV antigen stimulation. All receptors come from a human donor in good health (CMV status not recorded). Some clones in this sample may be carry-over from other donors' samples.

The CDR3, as DNA: TGTGCTAGTGGTCCGCAAGACAGGGCTAACTATGGCTACACCTTC. Amino acid sequence: CASGPQDRANYGYTF. V and J are TRBV12-5 and TRBJ1-2; the match to TRBD1 covers 7 bases. Germline CDR1 is LGHNT and CDR2 is FRNRAP. The J segment lost 0 bases and the V segment lost 5 bases, leaving 6 bases of the junction unmatched. The CDR3 runs 15 residues.

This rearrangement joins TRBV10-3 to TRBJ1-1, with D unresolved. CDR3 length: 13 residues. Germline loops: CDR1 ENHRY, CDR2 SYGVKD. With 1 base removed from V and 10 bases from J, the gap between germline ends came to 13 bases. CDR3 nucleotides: TGTGCCATCAGTGAGTTATTGACATTAGGAGCTTTCTTT. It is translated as CAISELLTLGAFF.

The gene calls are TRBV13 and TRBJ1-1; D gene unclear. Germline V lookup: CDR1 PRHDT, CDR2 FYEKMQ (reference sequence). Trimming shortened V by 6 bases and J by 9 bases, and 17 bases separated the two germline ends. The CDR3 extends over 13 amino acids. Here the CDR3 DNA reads TGTGCCAGCAGTTACGGATCTAGGGCTAAAGCTTTCTTT. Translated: CASSYGSRAKAFF.

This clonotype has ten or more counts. CDR3 bases: TGCGCCAGCAGCTTGATGCTGGAGGCTGGAAACACCATATATTTT. Translation gives CASSLMLEAGNTIYF. The chain has TRBV5-1 and TRBJ1-3; D remains ambiguous. The V gene lost 1 base and the J gene lost 2 bases, with 10 bases spanning the gap. Germline V gene sequence: CDR1 SGHRS, CDR2 YFSETQ. The CDR3 is 15 residues long.

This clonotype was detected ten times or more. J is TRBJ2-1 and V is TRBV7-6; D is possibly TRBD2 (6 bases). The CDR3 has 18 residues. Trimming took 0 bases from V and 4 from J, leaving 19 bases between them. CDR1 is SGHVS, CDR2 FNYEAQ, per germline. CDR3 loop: CASSLAGTAGLPYNEQFF. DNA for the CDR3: TGTGCCAGCAGCTTAGCTGGTACTGCGGGACTTCCTTACAATGAGCAGTTCTTC. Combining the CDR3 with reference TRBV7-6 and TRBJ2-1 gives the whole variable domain GAGVSQSPRYKVTKRGQDVALRCDPISGHVSLYWYRQALGQGPEFLTYFNYEAQQDKSGLPNDRFSAERPEGSISTLTIQRTEQRDSAMYRCASSLAGTAGLPYNEQFFGPGTRLTVL.

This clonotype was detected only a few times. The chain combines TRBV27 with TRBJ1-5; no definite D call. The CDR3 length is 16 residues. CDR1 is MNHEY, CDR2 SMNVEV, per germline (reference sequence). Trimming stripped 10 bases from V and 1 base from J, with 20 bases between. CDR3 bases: TGTGCCATCTCCCCGGGAGGCCGAGGGAGCAATCAGCCCCAGCATTTT. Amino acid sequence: CAISPGGRGSNQPQHF.

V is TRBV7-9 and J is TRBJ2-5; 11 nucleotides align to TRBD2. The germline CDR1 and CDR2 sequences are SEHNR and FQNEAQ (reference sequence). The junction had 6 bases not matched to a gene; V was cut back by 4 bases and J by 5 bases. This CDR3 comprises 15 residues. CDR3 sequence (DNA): TGTGCCAGCAGCTCCAGACTAGCGGGGAGGGAGACCCAGTACTTC. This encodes CASSSRLAGRETQYF.

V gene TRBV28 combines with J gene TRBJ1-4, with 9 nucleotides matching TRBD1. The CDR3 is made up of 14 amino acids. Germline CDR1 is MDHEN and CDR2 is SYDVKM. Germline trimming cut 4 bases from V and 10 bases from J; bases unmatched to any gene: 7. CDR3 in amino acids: CASSYRGQWVKLFF. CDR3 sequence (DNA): TGTGCCAGCAGTTACAGGGGGCAGTGGGTAAAACTGTTTTTT.

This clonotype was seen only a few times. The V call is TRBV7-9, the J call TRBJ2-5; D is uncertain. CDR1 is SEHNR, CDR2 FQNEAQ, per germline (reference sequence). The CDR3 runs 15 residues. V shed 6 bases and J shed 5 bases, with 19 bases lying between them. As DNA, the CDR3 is TGTGCCAGCAGAACCACAGAGGCCTCCTGGGAGACCCAGTACTTC. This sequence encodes CASRTTEASWETQYF.

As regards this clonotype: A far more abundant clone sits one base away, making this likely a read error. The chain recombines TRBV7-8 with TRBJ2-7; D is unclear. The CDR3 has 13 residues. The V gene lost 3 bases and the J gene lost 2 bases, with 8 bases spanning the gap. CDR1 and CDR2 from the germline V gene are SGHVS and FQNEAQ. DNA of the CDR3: TGTGCCAGCAGCTTGAGACCTACCTACGAGCAGTACTTC. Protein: CASSLRPTYEQYF.

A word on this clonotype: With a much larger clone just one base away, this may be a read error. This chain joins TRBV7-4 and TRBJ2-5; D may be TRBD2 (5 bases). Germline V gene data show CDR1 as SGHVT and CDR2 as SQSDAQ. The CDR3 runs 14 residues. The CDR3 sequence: CASSLVATQETQHF. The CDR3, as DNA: TGTGCCAGCAGCTTGGTAGCGACCCAAGAGACCCAGCACTTC.

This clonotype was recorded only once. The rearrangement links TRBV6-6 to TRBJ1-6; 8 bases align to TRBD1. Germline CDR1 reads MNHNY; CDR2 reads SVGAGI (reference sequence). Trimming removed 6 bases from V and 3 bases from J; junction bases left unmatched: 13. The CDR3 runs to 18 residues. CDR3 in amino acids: CASSEDRDFDFYNSPLHF. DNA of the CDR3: TGTGCCAGCAGCGAGGACAGGGACTTTGACTTCTATAATTCACCCCTCCACTTT.

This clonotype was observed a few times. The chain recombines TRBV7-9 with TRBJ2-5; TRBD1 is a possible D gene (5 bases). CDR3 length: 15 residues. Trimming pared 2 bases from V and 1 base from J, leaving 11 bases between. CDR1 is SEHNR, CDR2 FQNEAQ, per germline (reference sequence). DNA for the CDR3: TGTGCCAGCAGCTTATTAGGGGCAGGCCAAGAGACCCAGTACTTC. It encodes CASSLLGAGQETQYF.

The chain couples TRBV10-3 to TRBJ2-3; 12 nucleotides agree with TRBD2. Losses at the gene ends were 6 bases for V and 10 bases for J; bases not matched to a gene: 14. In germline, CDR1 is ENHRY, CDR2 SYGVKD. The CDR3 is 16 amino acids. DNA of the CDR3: TGTGCCATCAGGGCTAGCGGGGGGGCCATCCGACAGGCGCAGTATTTT. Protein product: CAIRASGGAIRQAQYF.

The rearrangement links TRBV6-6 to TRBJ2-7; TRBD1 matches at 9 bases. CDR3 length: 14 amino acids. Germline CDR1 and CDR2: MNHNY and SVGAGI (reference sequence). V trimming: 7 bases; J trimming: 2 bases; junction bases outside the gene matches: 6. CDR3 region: CASIKQGAPYEQYV. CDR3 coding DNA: TGTGCCAGCATCAAACAGGGGGCCCCCTACGAGCAGTACGTC.

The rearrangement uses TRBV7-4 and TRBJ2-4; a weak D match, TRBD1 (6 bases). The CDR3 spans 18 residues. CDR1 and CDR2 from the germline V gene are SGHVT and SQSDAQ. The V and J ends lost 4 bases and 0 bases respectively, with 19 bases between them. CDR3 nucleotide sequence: TGTGCCAGCAGCTCCCCGATAGGGGGTCCGCTAGCCAAAAACATTCAGTACTTC. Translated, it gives CASSSPIGGPLAKNIQYF.

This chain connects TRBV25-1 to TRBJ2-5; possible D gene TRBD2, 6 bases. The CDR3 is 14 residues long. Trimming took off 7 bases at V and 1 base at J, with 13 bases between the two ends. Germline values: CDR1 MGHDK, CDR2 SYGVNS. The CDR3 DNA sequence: TGTGCCAGCATCGATGGGGGGACCCAAGAGACCCAGTACTTC. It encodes CASIDGGTQETQYF. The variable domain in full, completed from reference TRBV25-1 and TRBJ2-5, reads EADIYQTPRYLVIGTGKKITLECSQTMGHDKMYWYQQDPGMELHLIHYSYGVNSTEKGDLSSESTVSRIRTEHFPLTLESARPSHTSQYLCASIDGGTQETQYFGPGTRLLVL.

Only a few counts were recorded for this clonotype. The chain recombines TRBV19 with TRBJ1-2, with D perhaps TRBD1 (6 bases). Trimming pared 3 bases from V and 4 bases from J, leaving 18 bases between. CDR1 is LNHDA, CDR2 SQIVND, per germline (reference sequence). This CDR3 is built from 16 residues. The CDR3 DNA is TGTGCCAGTAGTATTAATCGACAGGCGGATATCTATGGCTACACCTTC. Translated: CASSINRQADIYGYTF.

In nucleotides, the CDR3 is TGCGCCAGCAGCCCTTTCGGACAGGGGGATGGCTACACCTTC. This codes for CASSPFGQGDGYTF. The gene calls are TRBV5-1 and TRBJ1-2; 10 bases fit TRBD1. J gave up 6 bases and V 4 bases, and 6 bases lay outside the gene matches. The germline V gene encodes CDR1 SGHRS and CDR2 YFSETQ. The CDR3 is made up of 14 amino acids.

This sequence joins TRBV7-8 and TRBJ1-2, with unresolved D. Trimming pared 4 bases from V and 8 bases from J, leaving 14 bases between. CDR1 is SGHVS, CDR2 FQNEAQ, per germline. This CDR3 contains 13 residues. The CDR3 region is CASSSTVVGGYTF. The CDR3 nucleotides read TGTGCCAGCAGCTCCACGGTGGTTGGCGGCTACACCTTC.

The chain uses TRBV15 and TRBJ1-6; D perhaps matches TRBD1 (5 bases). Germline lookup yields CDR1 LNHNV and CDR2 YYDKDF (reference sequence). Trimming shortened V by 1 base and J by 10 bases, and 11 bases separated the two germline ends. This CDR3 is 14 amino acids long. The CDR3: CATSRAQGNSPLHF. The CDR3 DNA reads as TGTGCCACCAGCAGAGCCCAGGGAAACTCACCCCTCCACTTT. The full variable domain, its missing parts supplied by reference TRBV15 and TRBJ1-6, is DAMVIQNPRYQVTQFGKPVTLSCSQTLNHNVMYWYQQKSSQAPKLLFHYYDKDFNNEADTPDNFQSRRPNTSFCFLDIRSPGLGDTAMYLCATSRAQGNSPLHFGNGTRLTVT.

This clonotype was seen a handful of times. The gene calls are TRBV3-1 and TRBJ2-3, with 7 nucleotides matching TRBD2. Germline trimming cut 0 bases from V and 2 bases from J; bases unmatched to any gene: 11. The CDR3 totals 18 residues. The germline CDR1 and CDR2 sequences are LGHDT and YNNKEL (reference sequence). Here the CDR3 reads CASSQDPPAGYYTDTQYF. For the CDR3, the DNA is TGTGCCAGCAGCCAAGATCCCCCAGCGGGGTACTACACAGATACGCAGTATTTT.

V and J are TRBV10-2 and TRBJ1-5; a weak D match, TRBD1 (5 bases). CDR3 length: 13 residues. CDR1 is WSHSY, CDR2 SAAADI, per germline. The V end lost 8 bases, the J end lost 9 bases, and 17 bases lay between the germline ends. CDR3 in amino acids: CASRPGRRSPQHF. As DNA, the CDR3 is TGCGCCAGCCGACCGGGACGGCGCTCGCCCCAGCATTTT.

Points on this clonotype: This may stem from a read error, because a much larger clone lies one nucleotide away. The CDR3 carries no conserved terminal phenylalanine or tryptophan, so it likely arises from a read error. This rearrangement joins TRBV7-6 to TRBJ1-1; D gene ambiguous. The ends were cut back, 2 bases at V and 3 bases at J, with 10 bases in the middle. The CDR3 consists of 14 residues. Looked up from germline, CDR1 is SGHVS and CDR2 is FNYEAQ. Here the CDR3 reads CASSLSQEDTEAFL. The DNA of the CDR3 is TGTGCCAGCAGCTTATCCCAGGAGGACACTGAAGCTTTCCTT.